This T cell receptor (beta chain) appears in the sequencing data of a study of T cell responses to AZD1222 COVID-19 vaccine. General study points: Vaccine-related CD4 TCRs covered spike, predominating at 160-218 and 743-854.

A remark on this clone: The antigen remains unidentified.

Assay used: immunoSEQ multiplex PCR; TCRdb lists only in-frame clones, some missing. The sample lists more than 140,000 clones; 80% to 95% were seen once. V dropped 3 bases and J dropped 5 bases, with 11 bases sitting between them. The CDR3 has 13 amino acids. Germline V CDR1 and CDR2: SNHLY, FYNNEI. The genes are TRBV2 and TRBJ2-7, with D possibly being TRBD1 (5 bases). The source of this sequence is an adult in good health. The material was peripheral blood, obtained on day 0 of MenACWY control vaccination. In DNA form, the CDR3 reads TGTGCCAGCAGTGACAGGGCAAGAGACGAGCAGTACTTC. It specifies CASSDRARDEQYF.